The entry below gives a single T cell receptor beta chain sequence along with its context. Its target antigen remains unknown. No qualities accompany the bases; no much larger clone lies one base away. Library method: the immunoSEQ multiplex PCR assay. For the multiplex PCR, a mixture combining 60 forward primers for TCR Vbeta segments and 13 reverse primers for TCR Jbeta segments was used. A multiplex PCR assay on genomic DNA amplified the CDR3 region of rearranged TCR beta genes. Amplified TCR beta libraries were sequenced as 87-base-pair reads on the Illumina HiSeq System. In the source study's methods: In a later analysis, tens of millions of unique TCR beta chains were counted across the 500 to 850 repertoires, and around 10 million of these chains were shared by at least two donors. To remove PCR and sequencing errors, raw reads were error-corrected and collapsed into unique sequences using a nearest-neighbor algorithm that merged closely related sequences. CDR3 sequences were aligned to IMGT reference sequences to assign V, D and J gene segments. Each retained sequence needed at least a six-nucleotide match to both a V gene segment and a J gene segment. A rearrangement was called productive if the CDR3 had no stop codons and remained in frame with V and J, and every other rearrangement was called non-productive. CDR3 was defined by IMGT convention, running from the second conserved V-encoded cysteine to the conserved J-encoded phenylalanine. The earlier analysis of a few hundred of the donors excluded any sequence lacking an unambiguous match to a single V gene segment. An earlier analysis of just under 600 of the donors called V segments functional above 56.7% productive rearrangements and segregating when the between-donor standard deviation exceeded 5%. A statistical classification framework was developed to diagnose cytomegalovirus status using the catalog of TCR beta chain sequences. In a later analysis, TCR nucleotide sequences were compared against IMGT/GENE-DB human TR gene sequences so that V and J genes could be assigned. In a later analysis, CDR3 sequences and most-parsimonious VDJ recombination scenarios were assigned using the TCRdist pipeline. A later analysis defined each TCR beta chain by its CDR3 amino acid sequence plus V-gene family, and excluded reads lacking a unique V-gene family. A later analysis removed 592 highly shared, low-generation-probability nucleotide sequences to deal with suspected cross-contamination and a sequencing artifact. In a later analysis, a clonal expansion index for each public chain was calculated from normalized within-repertoire ranks of inferred template counts. A later analysis computed generation probabilities with a VDJ recombination model fitted to out-of-frame rearrangements, and checked the results against IGoR. In a later analysis, TCR-TCR, TCR-HLA and TCR-CMV co-occurrence was scored with hypergeometric tests, and a repertoire-size bias correction was applied to TCR pairs. In a later analysis, false discovery rates were estimated by permuting HLA or CMV assignments 20 times. In a later analysis, co-occurring TCRs were grouped with DBSCAN, and TCRdist sequence similarity was added when clustering was performed within HLA-allele-positive subsets. Repertoires with fewer than 30,000 or more than 120,000 public chains were left out of co-occurrence clustering, as were five repertoires with anomalous nucleotide sharing. Sourced from immuneACCESS, this table was stored by TCRdb with only in-frame sequences that have V and J called. A share of the clones is absent; for the studies checked, an unresolved V gene accounts for under half, and the remainder has no known explanation. V, J and clone size were drawn from that table, and D and trimming were deduced from the DNA. The sample table lists some 110,000 clones, about 80% of them with a count of one. The ten largest clones capture around 5% of the sample.

These data come from a study of cytomegalovirus exposure and HLA in healthy donors (dated by TCRdb to the late 2010s). At the level of the whole study: An earlier analysis of approximately 640 of the donors reported about 250 Gb of sequence data and some 120 million unique TCR beta sequences from 150 million to 200 million T cells. Roughly 320 gigabases of sequencing data and around 85 million unique TCR sequences made up an early release that covered roughly 670 HLA-typed donors. Among the roughly 390 genotyped donors, 75% to 90% belonged to the genetic ancestry cluster associated with self-reported Caucasian donors. The study was designed to test whether signatures of past pathogen exposure could be identified by cataloging public T cell receptors. The study profiled the T cell repertoires of about 720 subjects by immunosequencing and related them to cytomegalovirus serostatus. Besides the first cohort of approximately 670 subjects, a separate validation cohort made up of roughly 130 different subjects was used. The study combined high-throughput TCR immunosequencing, statistical association of individual TCRs with disease status, and machine learning to predict cytomegalovirus infection status. In a later analysis, previously published TCR beta repertoires from about 670 donors were re-analyzed and high-resolution HLA genotyping was added so that TCR occurrence patterns could be studied. The later analysis used no new phenotypic data to find candidate immune exposures, relying instead on TCR beta sequences and their occurrence across donors. An earlier analysis of about 600 of the donors used high-throughput TCR beta sequencing to judge whether each TCR beta V gene segment behaved as functional or pseudogenic. Donor age, sex, ethnicity and CMV serostatus were compiled together with the repertoire data. In a later genetic analysis, genome-wide SNP genotypes for about 55% of the roughly 700 donors were used, and that subset was treated as a discovery cohort. Every repertoire in the discovery cohort had been generated on one and the same sequencing platform. HLA typing covered class I and class II loci at four-digit resolution. The number of donors typed differed by locus, with 629-630 for A, B, C, DRB1 and DQB1, 522 for DQA1, 600 to 610 for DPA1, and around 430 for DPB1. Roughly five DR-DQ haplotypes were handled as single units for association and clustering because linkage in the cohort was strong. Across around 400 genotyped donors of the cohort, an average of approximately 240,000 unique TCR beta nucleotide sequences per donor were sequenced, and around 19% of those sequences were non-productive.

The germline V and J ends show losses of 4 bases and 2 bases respectively, and no gene match explains 10 bases of the junction. From cysteine to phenylalanine, the CDR3 is 16 amino acids long. The retained sequence is limited to the CDR3, 48 bases, with the frame set at the first base. From a lookup of the germline V gene, CDR1 and CDR2 are MGHRA and YSYEKL. On the study overall, not on this receptor specifically: Because HLA typing was missing for some donors at each locus, association tests included only the typed subset. The only immune exposure information available for the cohort was CMV serostatus. In a later analysis, HLA-associated TCR beta chains showed more clonal expansion and lower generation probabilities than non-associated chains that were equally common. Some IMGT-functional V segments, including TRBV6-2 and TRBV6-3, could not be distinguished by the 87-base-pair reads and were therefore excluded. In a later genetic analysis, a missense DCLRE1C variant was associated with V-gene and J-gene trimming of TCR beta chains, and the association was replicated in an independent cohort. In vitro tests confirmed that a few of the cytomegalovirus-associated TCR beta chains recognize cytomegalovirus antigens. According to a later genetic analysis, donors in an Asian-associated ancestry cluster had fewer N-insertions in productive TCRs than the approximately 650-donor mean. Most TCR sequences were observed very rarely across donors, whereas some public TCRs were present in many individuals. Roughly uniform sequencing depth across donors was assumed in presence/absence analyses, although this assumption may not hold. Most CMV-associated TCR beta chains appeared to be HLA-restricted in a later analysis, and the HLA associations seemed to be driven largely by CMV exposure. In a later analysis, several top co-occurrence clusters were reported to appear linked to parvovirus B19, influenza, CMV and Epstein-Barr virus. The cohort was sequenced for TCR beta chains only, and without alpha or paired-chain data the features that could be detected were limited. The study gave a list of 150 to 200 TCR beta chains associated with cytomegalovirus. A later analysis found that TCR association rates varied across HLA loci, with DRB1 alleles showing the most associated TCRs and HLA-C alleles the fewest. In a later analysis, 16,951 TCR beta sequences were associated with specific HLA alleles at a false discovery rate of 0.05. Strong co-occurrence of HLA alleles, especially DR and DQ, made assigning TCR associations to individual alleles difficult. A cluster of highly shared sequence variants was judged likely to be a technical artifact of the sequencing pipeline. A further reported finding was that TCR beta sequences accurately predicted the HLA-A and HLA-B alleles for most subjects in the first cohort. In an earlier analysis of fewer than 700 of the donors, most TCR beta V segments appeared in productive rearrangements about 87% or about 30% of the time, broadly matching IMGT annotations. Cytomegalovirus status was reported to be diagnosed by the classifier with high specificity and sensitivity in both the original and validation cohorts. Linkage disequilibrium might explain the correlated functional status among segregating V segments, but an unknown experimental factor could not be excluded. The authors suggested that the approach could potentially be extended to other disease states and immunological phenotypes. Some 15 rarely observed V segments, including chromosome 9 orphons, were excluded from the earlier analysis of almost 600 of the donors because counts were too low.

In total, 600 or so healthy bone marrow donors made up the cohort. All cohort members were sampled while nominally healthy, although unrecorded immune exposures were likely present. The donor tested CMV seropositive, placing the donor among the approximately 310 seropositive members of the cohort. Every donor gave a peripheral blood sample, and the peripheral blood mononuclear cells from that sample were used for TCR beta sequencing. The Qiagen DNeasy Blood Extraction Kit was used to extract genomic DNA from the blood cell samples. The V gene is TRBV4-1 and the J gene is TRBJ2-5, and 7 junction bases match TRBD1. The sequenced material came from PBMCs. This clonotype was sampled from a man aged 45 to 65 in good health and CMV-seropositive. The nucleotide sequence is given as TGCGCCAGCAGCCGCGCGTCGATACAGGGGCAAGAGACCCAGTACTTC. This yields the protein CASSRASIQGQETQYF.